This paragraph covers one TCR beta chain sequence. The data originate from a study of cytomegalovirus exposure and HLA in healthy donors. The wider study: Earlier results showed roughly 120 million unique TCR beta sequences derived from roughly 180 million T cells.

This PCR relied on a set of 60 Vbeta primers and 13 Jbeta primers. Measured with immunoSEQ multiplex PCR; TCRdb has only the in-frame clones, and not every one. Here the sample spans around 200,000 clones, approximately 80% being singletons. This receptor was obtained from a man aged 50-60 years in good health and CMV-seronegative. Sequenced material: PBMCs.

The CDR3 nucleotides are TGTGCCAGCAGTACCGCCCGGAACTATGGCTACACCTTC. Its protein is CASSTARNYGYTF. This chain connects TRBV2 to TRBJ1-2; D not certain. CDR1 is SNHLY and CDR2 is FYNNEI in the germline V gene. CDR3 size: 13 residues. V was pared by 5 bases and J by 2 bases, with 9 bases between.